Below, one T cell receptor beta chain is given with its context. This entry is derived from a study of blood T cell repertoires in COVID-19. Overall study context: Both acute and convalescent COVID-19 samples were obtained from the United States, Italy and Spain. PBMCs, B-cell-depleted T cells, or T cells were the source of the cDNA or gDNA that made up the material.

The length of the CDR3 is 15 residues. The V gene's germline CDR1 is MNHEY and CDR2 SVGEGT. Trimming took off 6 bases at V and 5 bases at J, with 14 bases between the two ends. In the original analysis: Scientists estimated how many nucleated cells there were by amplifying reference gene primers. This table comes from immunoSEQ multiplex PCR, and its TCRdb copy is limited to in-frame clones, with some not included. For V, J and clone size, that table is used; D and trimming come from the DNA. The data contain about 87,000 clones, around 87% of them singletons. The chain carries TRBV6-2 or TRBV6-3 and TRBJ1-6, with D maybe TRBD1 (5 bases). The TCR sequence derives from a man in his forties with acute or convalescent COVID-19. Source material: peripheral blood. The CDR3 reads CASSSRQINNSPLHF. CDR3 coding DNA: TGTGCCAGCAGCTCCAGACAGATAAATAATTCACCCCTCCACTTT.